This T cell receptor (beta chain) derives from a study of T cells in Graves' hyperthyroidism and ophthalmopathy. In this sample, this clonotype turned up many times. Researchers amplified the TCR beta CDR3 regions from RNA transcripts. Using the HTBI primer set, a first-round RT-PCR was run on the TCR CDR3. TCRdb fed the multiplex PCR reads into MiXCR, producing one record per CDR3 protein. The sample has hundreds of thousands of distinct CDR3 sequences, under 15% seen once. The CDR3 is made up of 15 amino acids. The junction had 13 bases not matched to a gene; V was cut back by 7 bases and J by 5 bases. The germline V gene encodes CDR1 MDHEN and CDR2 SYDVKM.

The chain combines TRBV28 with TRBJ1-2; TRBD1 aligns across 7 bases. Specimen: blood. This TCR was sampled from a middle-aged woman with Graves' ophthalmopathy. CDR3 sequence: CASTTHRGIYYGYTF. CDR3 bases: TGTGCCAGCACTACGCACAGGGGAATTTATTATGGCTACACCTTC.